This is a list of T cell receptor beta chains from one sample in a study of T cells in Graves' hyperthyroidism and ophthalmopathy. TCRdb reanalysed the multiplex PCR reads using MiXCR and keeps one entry per CDR3 protein. The table records around 430,000 distinct CDR3 sequences, just under 15% of them present only once. Source material: blood. These receptors came from a woman in her twenties or thirties with Graves' hyperthyroidism. Each CDR3 is given with its conserved first and last residue. Each record gives: CDR3 length, V gene, clone size, J gene, CDR3 protein. Rows may omit the clone size; those that give it use once, few, many or a size class.

13,TRBV4-1,few,TRBJ1-1,CASSQELFVEAFF
14,TRBV7-2,.,TRBJ1-2,CASSLGQKTYGYTF
16,TRBV5-5,few,TRBJ2-7,CASSFPRRDRAYEQYF
14,TRBV5-1,.,TRBJ1-6,CASSATGSNSPLHF
15,TRBV12-3/TRBV12-4,many,TRBJ2-1,CASRSEDFGYNEQFF
12,TRBV7-9,few,.,CASSHRENEQYF
14,TRBV11-2,many,TRBJ2-7,CASSLRQSSYEQYF
15,TRBV5-5,few,TRBJ1-3,CASSLGPTSGNTIYF
19,TRBV10-3,.,TRBJ2-1,CAISEPGQGARRAYNEQFF
15,TRBV3-1,.,TRBJ2-3,CASSQADIPTDTQYF
15,TRBV24-1,.,TRBJ2-3,CATSYLAGGTDTQYF
15,TRBV14,few,TRBJ2-5,CASSQSGRFQETQYF
13,TRBV24-1,few,TRBJ2-5,CATSPTGQETQYF
14,TRBV7-7,few,TRBJ2-3,CASSPTGGPDTQYF
16,TRBV5-1,.,TRBJ1-2,CASSPTGGIQSYGYTF
16,TRBV28,many,TRBJ2-7,CASSLGSGSQPNEQYF
14,TRBV27,many,TRBJ1-4,CASSRSAKGEKLFF
19,TRBV24-1,many,TRBJ2-1,CATSDSGLAGAQIYNEQFF
14,TRBV3-1,few,TRBJ1-5,CASSQAEGNQPQHF
15,TRBV18,many,TRBJ1-2,CASSLNRAANYGYTF
19,TRBV10-2,few,TRBJ2-7,CASSADARRDSGRAYEQYF
16,TRBV7-3,many,TRBJ2-1,CASSLRVADFYNEQFF
10,TRBV5-1,many,TRBJ1-1,CASRGTEAFF
16,TRBV24-1,.,TRBJ2-3,CATSDLGGGSTDTQYF
15,TRBV2,few,TRBJ2-3,CASSPGPGGTDTQYF
13,TRBV6-4,.,TRBJ2-1,CASSEVWGNEQFF
12,TRBV18,many,TRBJ2-1,CASSYRYNEQFF
12,TRBV29-1,few,TRBJ1-1,CSGTLRRTEAFF
12,TRBV12-3/TRBV12-4,many,TRBJ2-1,CASSLWKYEQFF